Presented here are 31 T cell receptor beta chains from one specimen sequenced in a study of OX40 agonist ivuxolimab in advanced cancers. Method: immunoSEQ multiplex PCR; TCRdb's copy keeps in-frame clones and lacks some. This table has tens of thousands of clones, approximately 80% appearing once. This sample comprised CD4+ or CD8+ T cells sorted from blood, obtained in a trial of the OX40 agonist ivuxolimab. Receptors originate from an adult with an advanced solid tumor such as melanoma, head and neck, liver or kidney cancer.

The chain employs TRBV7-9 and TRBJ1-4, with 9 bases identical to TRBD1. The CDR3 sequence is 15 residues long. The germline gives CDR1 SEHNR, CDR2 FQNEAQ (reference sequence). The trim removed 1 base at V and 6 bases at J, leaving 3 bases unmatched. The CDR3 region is CASSLGDRADEKLFF. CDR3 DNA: TGTGCCAGCAGCTTAGGGGACAGGGCCGATGAAAAACTGTTTTTT.

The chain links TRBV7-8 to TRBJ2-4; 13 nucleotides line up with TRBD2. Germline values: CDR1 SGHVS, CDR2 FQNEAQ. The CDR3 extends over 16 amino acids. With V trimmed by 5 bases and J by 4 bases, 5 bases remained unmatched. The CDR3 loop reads CASSPGLAGFKNIQYF. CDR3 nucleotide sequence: TGTGCCAGCAGCCCGGGACTAGCGGGATTTAAAAACATTCAGTACTTC.

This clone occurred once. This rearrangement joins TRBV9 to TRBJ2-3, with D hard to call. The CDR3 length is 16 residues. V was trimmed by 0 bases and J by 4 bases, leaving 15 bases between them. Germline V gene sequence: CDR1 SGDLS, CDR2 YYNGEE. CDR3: CASSVALGTMADTQYF. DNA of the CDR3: TGTGCCAGCAGCGTAGCGCTGGGAACGATGGCAGATACGCAGTATTTT.

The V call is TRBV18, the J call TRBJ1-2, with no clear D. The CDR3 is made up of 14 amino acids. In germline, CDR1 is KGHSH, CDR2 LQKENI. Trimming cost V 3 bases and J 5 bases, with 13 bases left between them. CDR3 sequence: CASSPSPQLYGYTF. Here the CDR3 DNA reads TGTGCCAGCTCACCCAGCCCACAGTTGTATGGCTACACCTTC. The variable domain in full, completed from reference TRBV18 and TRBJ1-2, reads NAGVMQNPRHLVRRRGQEARLRCSPMKGHSHVYWYRQLPEEGLKFMVYLQKENIIDESGMPKERFSAEFPKEGPSILRIQQVVRGDSAAYFCASSPSPQLYGYTFGSGTRLTVV.

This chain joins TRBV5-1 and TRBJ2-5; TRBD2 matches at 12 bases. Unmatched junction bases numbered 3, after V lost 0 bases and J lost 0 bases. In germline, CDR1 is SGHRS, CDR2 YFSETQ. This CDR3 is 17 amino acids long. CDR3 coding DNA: TGCGCCAGCAGCTTGGGGCTAGCGGGAGGGTACCAAGAGACCCAGTACTTC. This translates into CASSLGLAGGYQETQYF.

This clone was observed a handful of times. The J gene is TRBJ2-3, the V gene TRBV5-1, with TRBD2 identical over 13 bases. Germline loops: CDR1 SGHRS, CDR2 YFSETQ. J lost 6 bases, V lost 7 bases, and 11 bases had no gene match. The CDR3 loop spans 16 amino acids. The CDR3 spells CASQGTSGISGDTQYF. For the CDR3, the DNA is TGCGCCAGCCAGGGGACTAGCGGGATTAGCGGCGATACGCAGTATTTT. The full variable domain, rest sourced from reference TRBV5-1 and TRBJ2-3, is KAGVTQTPRYLIKTRGQQVTLSCSPISGHRSVSWYQQTPGQGLQFLFEYFSETQRNKGNFPGRFSGRQFSNSRSEMNVSTLELGDSALYLCASQGTSGISGDTQYFGPGTRLTVL.

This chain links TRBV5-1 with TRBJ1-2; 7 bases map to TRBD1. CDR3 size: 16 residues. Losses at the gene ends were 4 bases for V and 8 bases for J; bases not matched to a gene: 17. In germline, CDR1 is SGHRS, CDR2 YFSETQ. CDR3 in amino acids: CASSPRTGNGRDGYTF. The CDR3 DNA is TGCGCCAGCAGCCCGCGGACAGGTAATGGGAGAGACGGCTACACCTTC.

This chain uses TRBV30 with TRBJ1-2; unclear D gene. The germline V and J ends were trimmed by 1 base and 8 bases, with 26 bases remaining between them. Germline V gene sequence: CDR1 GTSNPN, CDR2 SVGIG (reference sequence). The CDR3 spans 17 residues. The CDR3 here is CAWSERIGRPLIRGYTF. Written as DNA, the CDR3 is TGTGCCTGGAGTGAGAGGATAGGACGGCCGCTAATTCGAGGCTACACCTTC.

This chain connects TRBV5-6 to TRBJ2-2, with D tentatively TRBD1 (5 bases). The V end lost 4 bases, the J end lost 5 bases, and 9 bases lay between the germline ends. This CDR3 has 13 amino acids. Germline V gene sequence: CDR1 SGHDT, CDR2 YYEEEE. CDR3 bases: TGTGCCAGCAGCGAAAGACAGACCGGGGAGCTGTTTTTT. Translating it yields CASSERQTGELFF.

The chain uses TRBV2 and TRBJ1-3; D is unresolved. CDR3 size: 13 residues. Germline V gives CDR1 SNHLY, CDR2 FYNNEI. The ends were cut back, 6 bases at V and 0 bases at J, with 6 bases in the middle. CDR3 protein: CASRTDSGNTIYF. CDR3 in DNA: TGTGCCAGCAGGACTGACTCTGGAAACACCATATATTTT. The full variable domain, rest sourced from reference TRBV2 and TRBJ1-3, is EPEVTQTPSHQVTQMGQEVILRCVPISNHLYFYWYRQILGQKVEFLVSFYNNEISEKSEIFDDQFSVERPDGSNFTLKIRSTKLEDSAMYFCASRTDSGNTIYFGEGSWLTVV.

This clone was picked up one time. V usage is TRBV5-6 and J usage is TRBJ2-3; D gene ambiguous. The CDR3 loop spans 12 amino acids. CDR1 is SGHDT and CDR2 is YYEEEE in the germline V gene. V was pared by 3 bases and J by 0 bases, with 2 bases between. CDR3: CASSWSTDTQYF. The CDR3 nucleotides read TGTGCCAGCAGCTGGAGCACAGATACGCAGTATTTT.

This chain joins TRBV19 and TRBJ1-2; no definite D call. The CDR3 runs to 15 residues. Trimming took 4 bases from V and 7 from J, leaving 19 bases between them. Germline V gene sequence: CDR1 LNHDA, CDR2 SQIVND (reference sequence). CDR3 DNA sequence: TGTGCCAGTAGTACCATACCTCGGGAGTCGGGTGGCTACACCTTC. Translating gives CASSTIPRESGGYTF.

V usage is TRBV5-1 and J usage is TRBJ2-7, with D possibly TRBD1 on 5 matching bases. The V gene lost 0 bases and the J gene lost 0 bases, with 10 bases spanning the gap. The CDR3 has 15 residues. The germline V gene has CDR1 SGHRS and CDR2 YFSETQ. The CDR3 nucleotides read TGCGCCAGCAGCTTGGCCGGAGACAGCTCCTACGAGCAGTACTTC. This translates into CASSLAGDSSYEQYF.

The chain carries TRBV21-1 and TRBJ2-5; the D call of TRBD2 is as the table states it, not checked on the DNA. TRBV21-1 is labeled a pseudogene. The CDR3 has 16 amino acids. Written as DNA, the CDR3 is TGTGCCAGCAGCGTCAAAGCGGGAGGGCCGGTAGAGACCCAGTACTTC. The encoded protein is CASSVKAGGPVETQYF.

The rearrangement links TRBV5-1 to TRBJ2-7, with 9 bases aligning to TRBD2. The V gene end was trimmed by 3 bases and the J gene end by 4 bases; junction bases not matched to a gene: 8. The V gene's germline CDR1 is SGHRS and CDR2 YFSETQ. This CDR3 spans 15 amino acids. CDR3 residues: CASSWGPSGTYEQYF. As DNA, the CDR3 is TGCGCCAGCAGCTGGGGGCCTAGCGGGACGTACGAGCAGTACTTC.

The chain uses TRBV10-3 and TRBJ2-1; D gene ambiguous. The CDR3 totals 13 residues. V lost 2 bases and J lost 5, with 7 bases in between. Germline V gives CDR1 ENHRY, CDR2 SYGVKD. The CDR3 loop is CAISERGNNEQFF. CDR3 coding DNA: TGTGCCATCAGTGAGCGCGGAAACAATGAGCAGTTCTTC.

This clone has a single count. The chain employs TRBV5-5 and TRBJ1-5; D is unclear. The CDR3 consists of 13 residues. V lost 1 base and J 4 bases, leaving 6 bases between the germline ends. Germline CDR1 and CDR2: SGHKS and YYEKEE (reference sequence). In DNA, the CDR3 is TGTGCCAGCAGCTTGATGGGGAATCAGCCCCAGCATTTT. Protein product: CASSLMGNQPQHF.

The CDR3 spells CASSVGTRETQYF. CDR3 nucleotide sequence: TGTGCCAGCAGCGTCGGGACCCGAGAGACCCAGTACTTC. V is TRBV7-3 and J is TRBJ2-5, with D tentatively TRBD1 or TRBD2 (5 bases each). The CDR3 loop spans 13 amino acids. V lost 5 bases and J lost 4, with 11 bases in between. Germline V CDR1 and CDR2: SGHTA, FQGTGA. The full variable domain, its missing parts supplied by reference TRBV7-3 and TRBJ2-5, is GAGVSQTPSNKVTEKGKYVELRCDPISGHTALYWYRQSLGQGPEFLIYFQGTGAADDSGLPNDRFFAVRPEGSVSTLKIQRTERGDSAVYLCASSVGTRETQYFGPGTRLLVL.

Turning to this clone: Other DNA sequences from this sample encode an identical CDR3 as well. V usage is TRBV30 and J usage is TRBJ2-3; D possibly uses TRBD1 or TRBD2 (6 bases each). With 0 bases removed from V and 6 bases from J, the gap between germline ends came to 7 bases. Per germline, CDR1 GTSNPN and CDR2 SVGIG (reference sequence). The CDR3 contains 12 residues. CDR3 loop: CAWSVGGDTQYF. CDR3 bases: TGTGCCTGGAGTGTAGGGGGGGATACGCAGTATTTT.

CDR3 sequence: CASTATSSGANVLTF. In DNA, the CDR3 is TGTGCCAGCACGGCCACTAGCTCTGGGGCCAACGTCCTGACTTTC. This sequence joins TRBV25-1 and TRBJ2-6, with D perhaps matching TRBD2 (5 bases). Trimming shortened V by 7 bases and J by 0 bases, and 10 bases separated the two germline ends. Germline loops: CDR1 MGHDK, CDR2 SYGVNS. This CDR3 is 15 amino acids long.

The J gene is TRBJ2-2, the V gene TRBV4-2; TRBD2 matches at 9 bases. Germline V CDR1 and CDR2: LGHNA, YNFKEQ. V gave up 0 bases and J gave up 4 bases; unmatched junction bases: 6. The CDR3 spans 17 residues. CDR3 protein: CASSQDGLAGSTGELFF. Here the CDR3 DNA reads TGTGCCAGCAGCCAAGATGGGCTAGCGGGATCCACCGGGGAGCTGTTTTTT.

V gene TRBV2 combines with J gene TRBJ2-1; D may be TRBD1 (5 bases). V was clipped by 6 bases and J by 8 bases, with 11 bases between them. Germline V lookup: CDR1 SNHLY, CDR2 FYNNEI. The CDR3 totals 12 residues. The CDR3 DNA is TGTGCCAGCAGCCTTTGGGGCCATGAGCAGTTCTTC. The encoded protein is CASSLWGHEQFF.

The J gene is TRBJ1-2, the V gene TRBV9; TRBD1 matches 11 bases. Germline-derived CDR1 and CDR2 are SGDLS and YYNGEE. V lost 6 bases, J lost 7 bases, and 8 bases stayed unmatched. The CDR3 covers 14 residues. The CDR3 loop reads CASTPGQGESGYTF. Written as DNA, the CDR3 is TGTGCCAGCACGCCGGGACAGGGGGAAAGTGGCTACACCTTC.

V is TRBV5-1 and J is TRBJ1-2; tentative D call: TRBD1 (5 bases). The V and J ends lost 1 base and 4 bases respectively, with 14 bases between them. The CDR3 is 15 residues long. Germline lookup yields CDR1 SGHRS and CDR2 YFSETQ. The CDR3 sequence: CASSLMEGPGYGYTF. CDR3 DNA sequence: TGCGCCAGCAGCTTGATGGAGGGGCCGGGCTATGGCTACACCTTC.

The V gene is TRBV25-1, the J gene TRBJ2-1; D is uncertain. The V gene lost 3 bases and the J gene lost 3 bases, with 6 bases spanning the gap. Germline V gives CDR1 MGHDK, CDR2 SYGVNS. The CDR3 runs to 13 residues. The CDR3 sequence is CASSEWGYNEQFF. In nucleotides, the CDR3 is TGTGCCAGCAGTGAGTGGGGCTACAATGAGCAGTTCTTC.

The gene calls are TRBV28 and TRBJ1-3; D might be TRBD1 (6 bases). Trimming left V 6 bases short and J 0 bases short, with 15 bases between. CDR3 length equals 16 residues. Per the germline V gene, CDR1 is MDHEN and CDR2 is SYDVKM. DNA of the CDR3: TGTGCCAGCAGCTCCTTCGGGACACACTCTGGAAACACCATATATTTT. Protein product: CASSSFGTHSGNTIYF.

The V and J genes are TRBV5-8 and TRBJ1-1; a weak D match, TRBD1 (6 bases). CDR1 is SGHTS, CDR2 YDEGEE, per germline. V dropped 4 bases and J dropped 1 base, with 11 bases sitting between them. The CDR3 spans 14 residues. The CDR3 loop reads CASSATGWNTEAFF. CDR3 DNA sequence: TGTGCCAGCAGCGCGACAGGATGGAACACTGAAGCTTTCTTT.

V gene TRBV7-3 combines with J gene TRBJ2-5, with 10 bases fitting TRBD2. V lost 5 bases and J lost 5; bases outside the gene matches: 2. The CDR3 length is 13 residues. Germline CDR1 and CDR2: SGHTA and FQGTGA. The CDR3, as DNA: TGTGCCAGCAGCAGGACTAGCGGCGAGACCCAGTACTTC. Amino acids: CASSRTSGETQYF.

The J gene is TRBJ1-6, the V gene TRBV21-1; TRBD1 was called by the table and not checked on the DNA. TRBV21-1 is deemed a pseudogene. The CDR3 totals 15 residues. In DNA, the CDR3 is TGTGCCAGCAGCAAAGAGGGACCGGGCAAGGGGGCCCTCCACTTT. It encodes CASSKEGPGKGALHF.

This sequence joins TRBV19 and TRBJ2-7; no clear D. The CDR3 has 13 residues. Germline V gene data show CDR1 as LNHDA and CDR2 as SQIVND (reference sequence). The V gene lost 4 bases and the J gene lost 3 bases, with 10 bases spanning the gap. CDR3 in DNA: TGTGCCAGTAGTAATGATGGGGACTACGAGCAGTACTTC. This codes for CASSNDGDYEQYF.

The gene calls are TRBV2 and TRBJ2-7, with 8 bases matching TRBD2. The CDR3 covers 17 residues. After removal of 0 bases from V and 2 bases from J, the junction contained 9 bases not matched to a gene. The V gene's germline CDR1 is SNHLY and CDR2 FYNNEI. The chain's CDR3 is CASSEAQLAGLTYEQYF. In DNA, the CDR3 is TGTGCCAGCAGTGAAGCGCAGCTAGCGGGCCTGACCTACGAGCAGTACTTC.